This T cell receptor (beta chain) originates from a study of CD8 T cells in Susac syndrome. Study-wide context: The Susac syndrome patients were therapy-naive, on corticosteroids, or on intravenous immunoglobulin alone at blood draw.

Random hexamers were used to reverse transcribe an amount of roughly 0.45 to 1 ug RNA. By means of immunoSEQ multiplex PCR, TCR beta CDR3 spanning 54 Vbeta and 13 Jbeta underwent amplification. TCRdb re-called the immunoSEQ multiplex PCR reads with MiXCR, one entry per CDR3 protein. The sample yields about 190,000 distinct CDR3 sequences, roughly 91% seen once. V dropped 7 bases and J dropped 1 base, with 14 bases sitting between them. CDR3 length: 15 amino acids. In germline, CDR1 is SNHLY, CDR2 FYNNEI. The diagnostic criteria were recently defined, and patients with Susac syndrome met them for definite or probable disease. The CD8+ and CD4+ T cells were isolated magnetically using a negative isolation approach, whereas the TEMRA cells were enriched by FACS.

The specimen was CD4+ T cells from PBMCs. The rearrangement uses TRBV2 and TRBJ2-1; D perhaps matches TRBD1 (5 bases). The source of this sequence is a human donor with Susac syndrome. DNA of the CDR3: TGTGCCAGCAAGTCCCAAAGGGGATCCTACAATGAGCAGTTCTTC. Translated, it gives CASKSQRGSYNEQFF.